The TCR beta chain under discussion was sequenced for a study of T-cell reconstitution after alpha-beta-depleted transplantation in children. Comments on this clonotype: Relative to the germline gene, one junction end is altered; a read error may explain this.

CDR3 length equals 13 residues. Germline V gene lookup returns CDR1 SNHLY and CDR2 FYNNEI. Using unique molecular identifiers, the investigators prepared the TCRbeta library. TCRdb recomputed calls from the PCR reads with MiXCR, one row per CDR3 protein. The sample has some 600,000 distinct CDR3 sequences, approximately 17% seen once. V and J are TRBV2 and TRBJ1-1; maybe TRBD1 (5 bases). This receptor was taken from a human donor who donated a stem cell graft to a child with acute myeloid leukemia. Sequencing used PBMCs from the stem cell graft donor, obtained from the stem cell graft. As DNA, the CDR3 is TGTGCCAGCTGTGACAGAAGGGGCACTGAAGCTTTCTTT. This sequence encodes CASCDRRGTEAFF.